The table lists the clone carrying this TCR beta chain with a count of one. Produced via immunoSEQ multiplex PCR; TCRdb's table is partial and in-frame only. In the table there are approximately 110,000 clones, about nine tenths of which are singletons. The data were obtained in a study of control samples from healthy donors and cancer patients. The V gene lost 6 bases and the J gene lost 8 bases, with 7 bases spanning the gap. The length of the CDR3 is 11 residues. Per germline, CDR1 LNHDA and CDR2 SQIVND (reference sequence). The sequenced sample was blood. This sequence was found in a human donor in good health. The donor label of this sample is uncertain. The V and J genes are TRBV19 and TRBJ1-4; D is ambiguous. Here the CDR3 reads CASRLGEKLFF. The CDR3 coding sequence is TGTGCCAGTAGGCTGGGGGAAAAACTGTTTTTT. The full variable domain, with the rest looked up from reference TRBV19 and TRBJ1-4, is DGGITQSPKYLFRKEGQNVTLSCEQNLNHDAMYWYRQDPGQGLRLIYYSQIVNDFQKGDIAEGYSVSREKKESFPLTVTSAQKNPTAFYLCASRLGEKLFFGSGTQLSVL.